This record concerns one TCR beta chain sequence. Its specificity is not known. This record comes from a study of T cells in Graves' hyperthyroidism and ophthalmopathy. Study outcomes and limitations: For ophthalmopathy, model prediction preceded onset by a median around six months.

Researchers amplified the TCR beta CDR3 regions from RNA transcripts. The primer set for the first-round RT-PCR of the TCR CDR3 was HTBI. TCRdb re-derived calls from the multiplex PCR reads in MiXCR, one entry per CDR3 protein. The sample shows more than 500,000 distinct CDR3 sequences, approximately 44% of them seen only once. The CDR3 runs 18 residues. The V segment lost 4 bases and the J segment 4 bases; nucleotides outside the gene matches: 19. Germline lookup yields CDR1 ENHRY and CDR2 SYGVKD. The source of this sequence is an adult woman with Graves' disease, either hyperthyroidism or ophthalmopathy (not recorded which). Sequenced material: peripheral blood or thyroid tissue (not recorded which). The chain uses TRBV10-3 and TRBJ2-7; 7 bases map to TRBD2. The chain's CDR3 is CAISGGGLNTFSWYEQYF. CDR3 coding DNA: TGTGCCATCAGTGGGGGGGGACTTAACACTTTTTCTTGGTACGAGCAGTACTTC.